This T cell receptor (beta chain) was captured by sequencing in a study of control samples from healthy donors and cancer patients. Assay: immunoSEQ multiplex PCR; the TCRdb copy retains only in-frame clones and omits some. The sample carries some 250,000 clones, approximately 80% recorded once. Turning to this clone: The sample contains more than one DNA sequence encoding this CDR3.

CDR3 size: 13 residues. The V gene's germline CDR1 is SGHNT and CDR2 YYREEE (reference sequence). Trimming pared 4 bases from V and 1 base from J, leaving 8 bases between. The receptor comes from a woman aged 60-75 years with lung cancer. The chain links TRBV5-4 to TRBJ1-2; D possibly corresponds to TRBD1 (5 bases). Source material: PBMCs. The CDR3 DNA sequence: TGTGCCAGCAGCCCTGACAGTAACTATGGCTACACCTTC. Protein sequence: CASSPDSNYGYTF.